The rows below give T cell receptor beta chains drawn from one sample of a study of post-analysis software for immune sequencing data. TCRdb redid the calling of the PCR reads with MiXCR, one entry per CDR3 protein. The sample has over 700,000 distinct CDR3 sequences; roughly 30% are singletons. The sample consisted of blood. These receptors were obtained from a girl aged 5-17 years with multiple sclerosis. The conserved cysteine and the conserved F or W are not part of the CDR3 here. Fields, in order: clone size, V gene, CDR3 protein. Size values are once, few and many counts, or a class for expanded clones, and some rows have none.

. | TRBV9 | ASSVAQGPPYGYT
many | TRBV5-6 | ASRTGGVAGGTKNIQY
. | TRBV5-1 | ASSSGDRALETQY
. | TRBV4-1 | ASSQVMTANQPQH
few | TRBV5-6 | ASSRRTQPQH
. | TRBV19 | ACSMITGTGVEQY
few | TRBV5-6 | ASSVPQGVNYGYT
. | TRBV7-9 | ASSNRGQTRDTQY
few | TRBV24-1 | ATSDFAGTGAF
few | TRBV11-2 | ASSLNNGLEGYGYT
. | TRBV7-8 | ASSLLAGEKNIQY
few | TRBV19 | ASHAPGTMHGYT
few | TRBV7-2 | ASSSPPRDYNEQF
. | TRBV20-1 | STPGTGGSTDTQY
. | TRBV19 | ASRISRTGNQPQH
. | TRBV20-1 | SASASLDEKLF
few | TRBV4-1 | ASSIAGNNSPLH
many | TRBV20-1 | SATGQGLYEQY
many | TRBV7-2 | ASSLAVAGGPYEQY
. | TRBV10-2 | ASSQRGGTGEAF
. | TRBV6-1 | ASSEASRVDTGELF
. | TRBV9 | ASSVGGQTYGYT
few | TRBV27 | ASSMRLAGAIGNEQF
few | TRBV4-3 | ASSPGGSSGELF
few | TRBV9 | ASSVGTNEQY
few | TRBV28 | ASRLGAGAQY
. | TRBV24-1 | ATSPTGLSNQPQH
. | TRBV5-1 | ASSLRGQGQNIQY
. | TRBV7-2 | ASSRPQGEQY
. | TRBV6-6 | ASTLSGGVTDTQY
few | TRBV5-4 | ASSLVARTNYGYT
few | TRBV29-1 | SVSETRTYEQY
. | TRBV7-9 | ASSLVGRGNTEAF
. | TRBV7-2 | ASSLEARWETQY
. | TRBV7-9 | ASSRGAGENGAF
. | TRBV5-1 | ASSLTSGGYTDTQY
. | TRBV5-1 | ASSPFDREANEQF
many | TRBV18 | ASSPPTGWVEQF
. | TRBV12-3/TRBV12-4 | ASSLAGHNTDTQY
few | TRBV4-1 | ASSPDSHGEVYQPQH
once | TRBV20-1 | SARAVGQGKGYT
. | TRBV7-2 | ASSLGLAGIGTDTQY
. | TRBV5-1 | ASSAFGRGTEAF
few | TRBV20-1 | SARDHRSSYNEQF
few | TRBV7-9 | ASSLAGGTSDEQF